This passage covers 25 T cell receptor beta chains from one sample sequenced in a study of T cells in women clearing cervical HPV infection. Using immunoSEQ multiplex PCR, the repertoire was profiled, and TCRdb retains in-frame clones only, with some absent. The specimen's table records fewer than 25,000 clones. Sequencing input: blood buffy coat. The receptors come from a woman aged 18-70 years with a cervical HPV16 infection that either progressed to CIN3+ or cleared (not recorded which).

Remarks on this clone: Coverage ceases 3 residues before the CDR3 finishes, and the germline J gene fills in the end. This sequence joins TRBV19 and TRBJ1-4; TRBD1 agrees at 8 bases. With V trimmed by 4 bases and J by 4 bases, 5 bases remained unmatched. The CDR3 spans 15 residues. The germline CDR1 and CDR2 sequences are LNHDA and SQIVND (reference sequence). CDR3: CASSTGTGHNEKLFF. The CDR3 DNA, read in part, is TGTGCCAGTAGTACAGGGACAGGACATAATGAAAAA. Full variable domain (outside the CDR3, taken from reference TRBV19 and TRBJ1-4): DGGITQSPKYLFRKEGQNVTLSCEQNLNHDAMYWYRQDPGQGLRLIYYSQIVNDFQKGDIAEGYSVSREKKESFPLTVTSAQKNPTAFYLCASSTGTGHNEKLFFGSGTQLSVL.

Notes on this clone: The missing CDR3 end, 3 residues past where the read stops, is filled in from the germline J gene. The chain couples TRBV7-9 to TRBJ2-7; 8 positions match TRBD1. CDR3 length: 13 residues. Trimming cost V 5 bases and J 2 bases; bases outside gene matches: 2. Germline CDR1 reads SEHNR; CDR2 reads FQNEAQ (reference sequence). CDR3 in amino acids: CASSNRGAYEQYF. The sequenced part of the CDR3 DNA is TGTGCCAGCAGCAACAGGGGGGCCTACGAG. The whole variable domain, filled in from reference TRBV7-9 and TRBJ2-7, reads DTGVSQNPRHKITKRGQNVTFRCDPISEHNRLYWYRQTLGQGPEFLTYFQNEAQLEKSRLLSDRFSAERPKGSFSTLEIQRTEQGDSAMYLCASSNRGAYEQYFGPGTRLTVT.

In the case of this clone: The read terminates 3 residues ahead of where the CDR3 ends, so the germline J gene completes it. The chain recombines TRBV30 with TRBJ2-3; possibly TRBD1 for D (5 bases). The CDR3 is 14 amino acids. Germline V CDR1 and CDR2: GTSNPN, SVGIG (reference sequence). The CDR3 region is CAWREGVRNQPQYF. The CDR3 DNA, read in part, is TGTGCCTGGAGAGAAGGGGTTCGCAATCAGCCG.

As for this clone: With the read ending 3 residues before the CDR3 end, the germline J gene is used to fill in that end. V and J are TRBV5-1 and TRBJ2-5; no reliable D call. The CDR3 runs to 11 residues. Germline V gene lookup returns CDR1 SGHRS and CDR2 YFSETQ. Trimming took off 4 bases at V and 4 bases at J, with 5 bases between the two ends. The CDR3 reads CASSLRETQYF. The CDR3 bases that were read are TGCGCCAGCAGCCTTAGAGAGACC.

Turning to this clone: The read halts 3 residues ahead of the CDR3 end, with the missing end drawn from the germline J gene. The V call is TRBV7-9, the J call TRBJ1-3; D is undetermined. The CDR3 is 15 residues long. The ends were cut back, 2 bases at V and 0 bases at J, with 8 bases in the middle. Germline CDR1 and CDR2: SEHNR and FQNEAQ (reference sequence). The sequenced CDR3 bases are TGTGCCAGCAGCTTATTCCCAGTCTCTGGAAACACC. This translates into CASSLFPVSGNT. The complete CDR3 protein is CASSLFPVSGNTIYF.

To note about this clone: At one end the junction does not follow the germline gene, possibly because of a read error. Coverage ceases 3 residues before the CDR3 finishes, and the germline J gene fills in the end. The chain employs TRBV29-1 and TRBJ2-3; the match to TRBD1 covers 8 bases. This CDR3 has 14 amino acids. CDR1 and CDR2 (germline): SQVTM, ANQGSEA. The CDR3 DNA, read in part, is TGCAGCTTTGACCCGACAGGGGGCACAGATACG. It is translated as CSFDPTGGTDT. The whole CDR3 region reads CSFDPTGGTDTQYF.

Incomplete CDR3 DNA: TGCAGTGCTAGTTATCAGGGTAGGGAGACC. This codes for CSASYQGRET. The entire CDR3 reads CSASYQGRETQYF. The chain has TRBV20-1 and TRBJ2-5; weak D call: TRBD1 (5 bases). The read ends 3 residues before the CDR3 terminus; that terminus is restored from the germline J gene. Between the trimmed V and J ends, which lost 3 bases and 5 bases, there was a span of 13 bases. The CDR3 has 13 residues. Germline V gene sequence: CDR1 DFQATT, CDR2 SNEGSKA (reference sequence).

The covered CDR3 bases are TGTGCCAGTAGAAGGGACTCCCCCATTTCACCA. Residues: CASRRDSPISP. The whole CDR3 protein is CASRRDSPISPLFF. V is TRBV19 and J is TRBJ1-4; D is perhaps TRBD1 (5 bases). The read terminates 3 residues ahead of where the CDR3 ends, so the germline J gene completes it. The CDR3 extends over 14 amino acids. CDR1 is LNHDA and CDR2 is SQIVND in the germline V gene (reference sequence).

A note on this clone: Read sequence stops 3 residues before the CDR3 end, and the germline J gene provides the missing end. The chain employs TRBV6-1 and TRBJ1-2; TRBD1 might be the D (5 bases). V shed 1 base and J shed 0 bases, with 9 bases lying between them. CDR1 and CDR2 from the germline V gene are MNHNS and SASEGT. The CDR3 is 15 residues long. The CDR3 loop is CASSEVRGANYGYTF. The sequenced part of the CDR3 DNA is TGTGCCAGCAGTGAAGTTCGGGGGGCTAACTATGGC.

Incomplete CDR3 DNA: TGTGCCAGCAGTCTGAAGACAGGGCGGACTGAA. This gives the protein CASSLKTGRTE. The full CDR3 reads CASSLKTGRTEAFF. The chain couples TRBV7-9 to TRBJ1-1, with TRBD1 matching over 7 bases. The read terminates 3 residues before the CDR3 end, so the remaining end is supplied by the germline J gene. Germline V CDR1 and CDR2: SEHNR, FQNEAQ (reference sequence). J was trimmed by 5 bases and V by 6 bases; bases with no gene match: 9. The CDR3 totals 14 residues.

In regard to this clone: The read comes to an end 3 residues before the CDR3 does, leaving the germline J gene to fill in the end. The chain uses TRBV5-1 and TRBJ2-3; 8 bases match TRBD2. The V gene's germline CDR1 is SGHRS and CDR2 YFSETQ. The CDR3 runs 16 residues. The CDR3 bases that were read are TGCGCCAGCAGTTTCACCGGGACTAGAGGGGGTAGGTCG. Translated: CASSFTGTRGGRS. The whole CDR3 reads CASSFTGTRGGRSQYF.

A remark on this clone: The missing CDR3 end, 3 residues past where the read stops, is filled in from the germline J gene. V and J are TRBV2 and TRBJ2-1, with 13 nucleotides matching TRBD2. The CDR3 spans 15 residues. Germline lookup yields CDR1 SNHLY and CDR2 FYNNEI. Losses at the gene ends were 4 bases for V and 6 bases for J; bases not matched to a gene: 3. The sequenced CDR3 bases are TGTGCCAGCAGTGCGACTAGCGGGAGGATCAATGAG. This sequence encodes CASSATSGRINE. The whole CDR3 reads CASSATSGRINEQFF.

Of note for this clone: The CDR3 goes on 3 residues after the read ends, and that part is filled in from the germline J gene. This chain joins TRBV7-2 and TRBJ1-5; the match to TRBD1 covers 9 bases. CDR1 and CDR2 (germline): SGHTA, FQGNSA. Losses at the gene ends were 1 base for V and 5 bases for J; bases not matched to a gene: 3. The CDR3 runs 15 residues. The DNA read from the CDR3 is TGTGCCAGCAGCTTAGGACAGGGGGGGTATCAGCCC. Its translation is CASSLGQGGYQP. From start to end, the CDR3 is CASSLGQGGYQPQHF.

Turning to this clone: Read sequence stops 3 residues before the CDR3 end, and the germline J gene provides the missing end. The chain employs TRBV19 and TRBJ1-2; D unclear. The germline V gene has CDR1 LNHDA and CDR2 SQIVND (reference sequence). The CDR3 sequence is 15 residues long. CDR3 region: CASSKVGGFPYDYTF. CDR3 bases read: TGTGCCAGTAGTAAGGTCGGCGGTTTTCCCTACGAC.

The DNA read from the CDR3 is TGTGCCAGCAGTGTGAACAGGGGCGAGACG. It encodes CASSVNRGET. In full, the CDR3 is CASSVNRGETQYF. The chain uses TRBV6-1 and TRBJ2-3; the match to TRBD1 covers 7 bases. From the germline J gene comes the end of the CDR3, since the read stops 3 residues before it. The CDR3 has 13 amino acids. Germline V lookup: CDR1 MNHNS, CDR2 SASEGT.

As for this clone: The DNA ends 3 residues before the CDR3 does, and the rest of the CDR3 is filled in from the germline J gene. The chain is built from TRBV19 and TRBJ1-2; a weak D match, TRBD1 (6 bases). CDR3 size: 11 residues. Germline V gene data show CDR1 as LNHDA and CDR2 as SQIVND (reference sequence). The sequenced part of the CDR3 DNA is TGTGCCAGTAGGTGGGGGCTCGAC. Protein: CASRWGLD. The entire CDR3 is CASRWGLDYTF.

About this clone: The read falls 3 residues short of the CDR3 end, and the missing part is taken from the germline J gene. The chain carries TRBV13 and TRBJ2-1, with 9 bases that match TRBD1. V dropped 5 bases and J dropped 6; count of bases not matched to a gene: 11. The V gene's germline CDR1 is PRHDT and CDR2 FYEKMQ (reference sequence). The CDR3 is 16 amino acids. Partial CDR3 DNA: TGTGCCAGCAGCCTCCCGCCGGGACAGGGTATCAATGAG. Amino acids: CASSLPPGQGINE. The CDR3 in its entirety is CASSLPPGQGINEQFF.

Turning to this clone: The read ends 3 residues early relative to the CDR3; the germline J gene fills the gap. The rearrangement uses TRBV6-2 or TRBV6-3 and TRBJ2-3, with D uncertain. This CDR3 region has 14 residues. In germline, CDR1 is MNHEY, CDR2 SVGEGT. Trimming cost V 6 bases and J 4 bases, with 14 bases left between them. The CDR3 spells CASRSPIDADTQYF. CDR3 bases read: TGTGCCAGCAGAAGTCCTATCGATGCAGATACG.

As regards this clone: Read sequence stops 3 residues before the CDR3 end, and the germline J gene provides the missing end. V gene TRBV30 combines with J gene TRBJ2-7; D might be TRBD1 (6 bases). Germline CDR1 reads GTSNPN; CDR2 reads SVGIG (reference sequence). Trimming took 2 bases from V and 6 from J, leaving 14 bases between them. The CDR3 totals 13 residues. This chain's CDR3 is CAWSQGSPGEQYF. The covered CDR3 bases are TGTGCCTGGAGTCAGGGGTCCCCAGGCGAG.

As concerns this clone: The read terminates 3 residues ahead of where the CDR3 ends, so the germline J gene completes it. The chain has TRBV5-4 and TRBJ1-2, with D perhaps TRBD1 (6 bases). The CDR3 sequence is 15 residues long. The V gene's germline CDR1 is SGHNT and CDR2 YYREEE (reference sequence). Trimming took 5 bases from V and 4 from J, leaving 18 bases between them. Here the CDR3 reads CASRLGAGLSYGYTF. CDR3 DNA, as far as it was read: TGTGCCAGCAGGCTGGGGGCAGGACTCTCCTATGGC.

As to this clone: The CDR3 goes on 3 residues after the read ends, and that part is filled in from the germline J gene. The V call is TRBV30, the J call TRBJ2-3; maybe TRBD1 (5 bases). This CDR3 has 14 residues. Per germline, CDR1 GTSNPN and CDR2 SVGIG (reference sequence). Trimming removed 0 bases at V and 2 bases at J, with 9 bases between. CDR3 region: CAWSVGQSTDTQYF. Incomplete CDR3 DNA: TGTGCCTGGAGTGTGGGGCAGTCCACAGATACG.

The CDR3 protein is CSARPGLRGNQPQHF. The DNA read from the CDR3 is TGCAGTGCTAGACCGGGGTTACGGGGCAATCAGCCC. The chain combines TRBV20-1 with TRBJ1-5; D is uncertain. The CDR3 end lies 3 residues beyond the end of the read and is filled in from the germline J gene. The CDR3 spans 15 residues. The V and J ends lost 2 bases and 2 bases respectively, with 13 bases between them. Germline CDR1 is DFQATT and CDR2 is SNEGSKA (reference sequence).

With respect to this clone: The read ends 3 residues before the CDR3 terminus; that terminus is restored from the germline J gene. The chain couples TRBV9 to TRBJ2-1; 9 bases line up with TRBD2. Germline CDR1 reads SGDLS; CDR2 reads YYNGEE. The CDR3 contains 15 residues. With 2 bases clipped from V and 8 bases from J, the junction kept 8 bases outside the gene matches. CDR3 region: CASSVGGGATDEQFF. CDR3 DNA, as far as it was read: TGTGCCAGCAGCGTTGGCGGGGGGGCCACGGATGAG. The full variable domain, with the rest looked up from reference TRBV9 and TRBJ2-1, is DSGVTQTPKHLITATGQRVTLRCSPRSGDLSVYWYQQSLDQGLQFLIQYYNGEERAKGNILERFSAQQFPDLHSELNLSSLELGDSALYFCASSVGGGATDEQFFGPGTRLTVL.

A word on this clone: Sequencing ends 3 residues short of the CDR3 end; the germline J gene provides the rest. The gene calls are TRBV5-1 and TRBJ2-3; 7 positions agree with TRBD2. This CDR3 has 15 amino acids. Germline trimming cut 0 bases from V and 7 bases from J; bases unmatched to any gene: 8. From germline, CDR1 is SGHRS and CDR2 YFSETQ. This chain's CDR3 is CASSLVGGVINTQYF. CDR3 DNA, as far as it was read: TGCGCCAGCAGCTTGGTGGGGGGGGTCATAAATACG.

In the case of this clone: The read finishes 3 residues shy of the CDR3 end, and the germline J gene is used to complete it. This chain uses TRBV19 with TRBJ1-5, with 9 nucleotides matching TRBD1. V shed 3 bases, J shed 2 bases, and the junction held 14 bases outside the gene matches. Looked up from germline, CDR1 is LNHDA and CDR2 is SQIVND (reference sequence). CDR3 size: 19 residues. The CDR3 here is CASSMSVGTGNYGNQPQHF. The sequenced part of the CDR3 DNA is TGTGCCAGTAGTATGTCGGTTGGGACAGGGAATTATGGCAATCAGCCC.